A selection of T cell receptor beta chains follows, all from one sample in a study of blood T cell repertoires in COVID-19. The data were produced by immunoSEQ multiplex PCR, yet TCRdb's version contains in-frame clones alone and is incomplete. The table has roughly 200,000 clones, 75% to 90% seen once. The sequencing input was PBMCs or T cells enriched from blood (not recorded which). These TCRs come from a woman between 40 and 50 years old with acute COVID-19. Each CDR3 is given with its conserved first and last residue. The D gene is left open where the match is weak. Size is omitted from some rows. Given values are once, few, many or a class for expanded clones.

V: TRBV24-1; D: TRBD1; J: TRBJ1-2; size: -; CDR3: CATSDSNDRDGYTF
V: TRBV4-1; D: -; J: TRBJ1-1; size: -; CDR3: CASSQSTGGRAFF
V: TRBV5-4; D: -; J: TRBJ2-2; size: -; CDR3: CASSGGAEHRELFF
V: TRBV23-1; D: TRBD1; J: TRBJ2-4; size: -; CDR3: CASSQTGALWGPKNIQYF
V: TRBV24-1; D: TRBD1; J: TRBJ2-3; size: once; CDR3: CATSEAGTGGALDTQYF
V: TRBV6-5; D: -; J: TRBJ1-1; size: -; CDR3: CASNPQGNMNTEAFF
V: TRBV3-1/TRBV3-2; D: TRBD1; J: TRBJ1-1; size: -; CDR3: CASSPTRGLHGTEAFF
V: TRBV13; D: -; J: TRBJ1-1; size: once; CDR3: CASSTRQTEAFF
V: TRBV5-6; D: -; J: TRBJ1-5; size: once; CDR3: CASSLNMGGQPQHF
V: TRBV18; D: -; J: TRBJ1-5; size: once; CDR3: CASSGAGADQPQHF
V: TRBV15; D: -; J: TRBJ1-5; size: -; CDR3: CATSRDHGVRQPQHF
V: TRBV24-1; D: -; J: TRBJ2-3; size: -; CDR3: CATSPLGGRPDTQYF
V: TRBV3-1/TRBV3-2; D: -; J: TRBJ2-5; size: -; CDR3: CASSQDMWGQNKDRGTQYF
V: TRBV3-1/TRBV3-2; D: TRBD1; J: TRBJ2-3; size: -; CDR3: CASSPWDSPDADTQYF
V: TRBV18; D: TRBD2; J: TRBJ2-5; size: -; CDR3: CASSPGAGTETQYF
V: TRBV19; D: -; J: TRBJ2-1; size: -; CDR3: CASSIVGTVNNEQFF
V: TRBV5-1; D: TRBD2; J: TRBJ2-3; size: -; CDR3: CASSLGSGVDTQYF
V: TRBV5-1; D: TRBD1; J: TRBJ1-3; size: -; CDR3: CASSLPGGGNTIYF
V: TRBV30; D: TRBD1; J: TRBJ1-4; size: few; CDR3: CAWSGVEGADEKLFF
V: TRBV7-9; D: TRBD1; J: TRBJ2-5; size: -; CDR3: CASSLDRGETQYF
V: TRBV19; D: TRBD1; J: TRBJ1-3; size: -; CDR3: CASSKSGTGGNTIYF
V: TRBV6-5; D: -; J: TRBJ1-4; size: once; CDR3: CASTNHRREKLFF
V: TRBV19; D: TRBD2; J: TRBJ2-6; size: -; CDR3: CASSIRGLAKDLSSGANVLTF
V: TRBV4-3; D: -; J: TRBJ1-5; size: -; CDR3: CASSQEAGANQPQHF
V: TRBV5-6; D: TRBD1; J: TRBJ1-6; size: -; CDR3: CASSSGTGVSSYNSPLHF
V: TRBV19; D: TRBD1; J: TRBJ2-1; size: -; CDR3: CASSYDRGSYNEQFF
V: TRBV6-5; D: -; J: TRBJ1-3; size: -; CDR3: CASSYHSGISGNTIYF
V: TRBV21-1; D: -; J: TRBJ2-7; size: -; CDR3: CASSKGASGTGGYNEQYF
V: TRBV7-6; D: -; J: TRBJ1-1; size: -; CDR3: CASSLEDSYPPNTEAFF
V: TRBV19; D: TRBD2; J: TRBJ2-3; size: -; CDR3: CASSITSGGSDTQYF
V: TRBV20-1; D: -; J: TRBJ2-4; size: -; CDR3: CSARTGQGKYF
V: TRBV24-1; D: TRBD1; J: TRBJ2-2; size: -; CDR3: CATSDLDRGDAGELFF
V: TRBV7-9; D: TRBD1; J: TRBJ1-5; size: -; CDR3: CASSSDRGEPQHF
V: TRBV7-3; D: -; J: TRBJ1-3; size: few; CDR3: CASGPQALSGNTIYF
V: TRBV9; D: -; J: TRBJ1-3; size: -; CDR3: CASSVGAASSSGNTIYF
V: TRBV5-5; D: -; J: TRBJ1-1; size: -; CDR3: CASTPGGRTEAFF
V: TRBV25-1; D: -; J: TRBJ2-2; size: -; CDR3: CASSWDWDTGELFF
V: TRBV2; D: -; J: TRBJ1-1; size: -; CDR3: CASSEQGMRAFF
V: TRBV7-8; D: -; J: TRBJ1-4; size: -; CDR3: CASSSGGKGLQEKLFF
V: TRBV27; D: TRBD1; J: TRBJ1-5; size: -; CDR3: CASSLTRGHQPQHF
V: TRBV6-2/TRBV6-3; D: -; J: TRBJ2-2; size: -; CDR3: CASSPWDGRVPGELFF
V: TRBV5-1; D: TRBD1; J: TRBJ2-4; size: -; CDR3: CASSSSGGTGNIQYF
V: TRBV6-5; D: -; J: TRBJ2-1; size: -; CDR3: CASIQGTRHNEQFF
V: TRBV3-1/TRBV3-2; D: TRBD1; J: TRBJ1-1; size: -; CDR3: CASSQPSTGMNTEAFF
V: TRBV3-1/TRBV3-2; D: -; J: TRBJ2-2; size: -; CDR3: CASSQVERGGTGELFF
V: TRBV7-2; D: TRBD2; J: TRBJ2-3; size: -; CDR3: CASSLRLAGTTDTQYF
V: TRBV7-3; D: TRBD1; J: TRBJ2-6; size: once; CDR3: CASSPTGGAGANVLTF
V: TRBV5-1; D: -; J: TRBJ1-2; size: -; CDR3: CASSLDVGGYTF
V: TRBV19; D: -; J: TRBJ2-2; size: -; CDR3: CASSTEGGWGPNTGELFF
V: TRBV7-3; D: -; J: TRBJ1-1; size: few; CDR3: CASSLSQGSEAFF
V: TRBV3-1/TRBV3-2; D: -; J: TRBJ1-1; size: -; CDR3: CASSQEPTVNTEAFF
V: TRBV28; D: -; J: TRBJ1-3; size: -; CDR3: CASSSPPNTIYF
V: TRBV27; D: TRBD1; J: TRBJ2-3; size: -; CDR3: CASSLGTGSTDTQYF
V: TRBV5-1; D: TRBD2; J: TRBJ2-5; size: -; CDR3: CASSLVGLVRRETQYF
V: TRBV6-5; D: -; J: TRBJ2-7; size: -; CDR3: CASSYSRQVYEQYF
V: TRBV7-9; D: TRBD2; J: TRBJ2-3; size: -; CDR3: CASSGRSAGGTDTQYF
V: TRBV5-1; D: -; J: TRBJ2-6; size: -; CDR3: CASSHQGQISGANVLTF
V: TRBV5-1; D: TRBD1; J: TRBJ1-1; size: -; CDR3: CASSYGQANTEAFF
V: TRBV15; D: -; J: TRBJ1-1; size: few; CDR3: CATSPEASNTEAFF